Following are 32 T cell receptor beta chains from one sample sequenced in a study of CD8 T cells in Susac syndrome. About 0.45 to 1 ug RNA was reverse transcribed with random hexamers. In TCRdb, the immunoSEQ multiplex PCR reads were re-called with MiXCR into one record per CDR3 protein. Of just over 150,000 distinct CDR3 sequences in the sample, roughly 96% are singletons; the top ten hold 0.15% to 0.2%. Sequenced: CD4+ T cells from PBMCs. These receptors all come from a human donor with Susac syndrome.

The V gene is TRBV14, the J gene TRBJ1-1; perhaps TRBD1 as D (6 bases). With 0 bases removed from V and 3 bases from J, the gap between germline ends came to 11 bases. Germline V CDR1 and CDR2: SGHDN, FVKESK. This CDR3 has 15 residues. The CDR3 protein is CASSQEGARYTEAFF. The CDR3 DNA reads as TGTGCCAGCAGCCAAGAGGGGGCGCGGTACACTGAAGCTTTCTTT.

This clonotype was detected once. The chain recombines TRBV7-2 with TRBJ2-2; D call uncertain. Germline V gene data show CDR1 as SGHTA and CDR2 as FQGNSA. The CDR3 totals 14 residues. The V and J ends lost 0 bases and 0 bases respectively, with 2 bases between them. The CDR3 region has the DNA TGTGCCAGCAGCTTAGCAGCGAACACCGGGGAGCTGTTTTTT. Its translation: CASSLAANTGELFF.

The chain recombines TRBV29-1 with TRBJ1-1; D is undetermined. V was shortened by 4 bases and J by 2 bases, with 11 bases between the two germline ends. Germline V gives CDR1 SQVTM, CDR2 ANQGSEA. This CDR3 spans 13 amino acids. Written as DNA, the CDR3 is TGCAGCGTTGGCGGGGTCGGTAACACTGAAGCTTTCTTT. Amino acid sequence: CSVGGVGNTEAFF.

The chain combines TRBV18 with TRBJ1-1; D is ambiguous. CDR1 KGHSH and CDR2 LQKENI come from the germline V gene. This CDR3 is 15 amino acids long. The germline V and J ends were trimmed by 5 bases and 0 bases, with 13 bases remaining between them. The chain's CDR3 is CASSTTAALNTEAFF. CDR3 sequence (DNA): TGTGCCAGCTCAACGACCGCCGCCTTGAACACTGAAGCTTTCTTT. The entire variable domain, with the rest obtained from reference TRBV18 and TRBJ1-1, is as follows: NAGVMQNPRHLVRRRGQEARLRCSPMKGHSHVYWYRQLPEEGLKFMVYLQKENIIDESGMPKERFSAEFPKEGPSILRIQQVVRGDSAAYFCASSTTAALNTEAFFGQGTRLTVV.

The chain is built from TRBV9 and TRBJ1-5; tentative D call: TRBD1 (6 bases). Germline-derived CDR1 and CDR2 are SGDLS and YYNGEE. Trimming stripped 4 bases from V and 6 bases from J, with 17 bases between. This CDR3 has 15 residues. CDR3 region: CASSKRGDSGQPQHF. The CDR3 region has the DNA TGTGCCAGCAGCAAAAGGGGGGACTCTGGTCAGCCCCAGCATTTT.

Points on this clonotype: At one end the junction does not follow the germline gene, possibly because of a read error. The genes are TRBV29-1 and TRBJ1-5; D unclear. The length of the CDR3 is 12 residues. The V gene's germline CDR1 is SQVTM and CDR2 ANQGSEA. In DNA form, the CDR3 reads TGCAGCGTTCAAGAGTCAAATCAGCCCCAGCATTTT. Protein sequence: CSVQESNQPQHF.

This chain joins TRBV6-6 and TRBJ1-6; 9 bases fit TRBD1. This CDR3 is 16 amino acids long. V lost 6 bases to trimming and J lost 7 bases; unmatched junction nucleotides: 10. Germline CDR1 reads MNHNY; CDR2 reads SVGAGI (reference sequence). The CDR3 nucleotides are TGTGCCAGCAGCATAATGGGACAGGGATCGAATTCACCCCTCCACTTT. Residues: CASSIMGQGSNSPLHF.

This clonotype was detected once. V and J are TRBV20-1 and TRBJ2-7; 8 positions agree with TRBD1. This CDR3 comprises 13 residues. V was clipped by 4 bases and J by 6 bases; unmatched bases: 8. Germline-derived CDR1 and CDR2 are DFQATT and SNEGSKA (reference sequence). In DNA, the CDR3 is TGCAGTGCTACCCCCGGACAGGGCTCCGAGCAGTACTTC. Residues: CSATPGQGSEQYF.

This clonotype was found once. The V gene is TRBV9, the J gene TRBJ1-6; D is undetermined. V was clipped by 1 base and J by 2 bases, with 4 bases between them. CDR1 SGDLS and CDR2 YYNGEE come from the germline V gene. This CDR3 region has 14 residues. The chain's CDR3 is CASSVSAYNSPLHF. The CDR3, as DNA: TGTGCCAGCAGCGTATCCGCCTATAATTCACCCCTCCACTTT.

This clonotype was detected only a few times. The chain employs TRBV20-1 and TRBJ2-5; no firm D call. Trimming took off 1 base at V and 5 bases at J, with 8 bases between the two ends. The CDR3 consists of 12 residues. The germline CDR1 and CDR2 sequences are DFQATT and SNEGSKA (reference sequence). The CDR3 DNA is TGCAGTGCTAGAGGGGATGGCGAGACCCAGTACTTC. It yields the protein CSARGDGETQYF.

This chain links TRBV20-1 with TRBJ1-3; D is perhaps TRBD1 (6 bases). The germline CDR1 and CDR2 sequences are DFQATT and SNEGSKA (reference sequence). The CDR3 contains 13 residues. The V and J ends lost 5 bases and 2 bases respectively, with 10 bases between them. The CDR3 DNA reads TGCAGTGCTCAAAAGGGGGCTGGAAACACCATATATTTT. Amino acid sequence: CSAQKGAGNTIYF.

This clonotype occurred once. The chain links TRBV4-3 to TRBJ2-3, with 8 nucleotides matching TRBD2. Trimming took 1 base from V and 6 from J; bases not matched to a gene: 6. CDR1 is LGHNA and CDR2 is YSLEER in the germline V gene. This CDR3 is 15 amino acids long. The CDR3 region has the DNA TGCGCCAGCAGCCAAGGGACGGGGGGGCCGGATACGCAGTATTTT. Its protein is CASSQGTGGPDTQYF.

V gene TRBV27 combines with J gene TRBJ1-1; D unclear. The CDR3 is made up of 12 amino acids. V gave up 6 bases and J gave up 5 bases, with 10 bases separating them. Germline V gene lookup returns CDR1 MNHEY and CDR2 SMNVEV (reference sequence). CDR3 protein: CASRRLGTEAFF. In nucleotides, the CDR3 is TGTGCCAGCAGGCGCCTGGGGACTGAAGCTTTCTTT.

The J gene is TRBJ1-5, the V gene TRBV4-2; D not resolved. The CDR3 covers 14 residues. With 0 bases removed from V and 1 base from J, the gap between germline ends came to 4 bases. Germline CDR1 reads LGHNA; CDR2 reads YNFKEQ. The DNA of the CDR3 is TGTGCCAGCAGCCAAGAGGCGAGCAATCAGCCCCAGCATTTT. Translating it yields CASSQEASNQPQHF.

The rearrangement joins TRBV20-1 to TRBJ2-5, with 7 bases identical to TRBD2. The V gene's germline CDR1 is DFQATT and CDR2 SNEGSKA (reference sequence). Unmatched junction bases numbered 6, after V lost 3 bases and J lost 5 bases. There are 13 residues in the CDR3. CDR3 nucleotide sequence: TGCAGTGCTAGTTTACTAGCGAGGGAGACCCAGTACTTC. It is translated as CSASLLARETQYF.

J is TRBJ1-5 and V is TRBV12-3 or TRBV12-4, with D possibly matching TRBD1 (5 bases). The V end was cut by 5 bases, the J end by 7 bases, with 15 bases between. The CDR3 extends over 14 amino acids. The CDR3 DNA reads TGTGCCAGCAGTCCGGACTGGGCAGGGCAGCCCCAGCATTTT. Translation gives CASSPDWAGQPQHF.

The chain joins TRBV15 to TRBJ2-1, with no clear D. This CDR3 is 12 amino acids long. V gave up 2 bases and J gave up 10 bases, with 9 bases separating them. The V gene's germline CDR1 is LNHNV and CDR2 YYDKDF (reference sequence). The CDR3 sequence is CATSRSRPEQFF. CDR3 DNA: TGTGCCACCAGCAGATCTCGGCCCGAGCAGTTCTTC.

V and J are TRBV12-3 or TRBV12-4 and TRBJ2-7; the D gene could be TRBD1 or TRBD2 (6 bases each). The CDR3 consists of 14 residues. The V end was cut by 6 bases, the J end by 6 bases, with 18 bases between. CDR3 nucleotide sequence: TGTGCCAGCAGCCCAGGCATAGGAGGGGGCGAGCAGTACTTC. Its protein is CASSPGIGGGEQYF.

The chain is built from TRBV4-2 and TRBJ2-2; the match to TRBD1 covers 7 bases. The CDR3 spans 16 residues. J gave up 3 bases and V 4 bases, and 8 bases lay outside the gene matches. Germline V CDR1 and CDR2: LGHNA, YNFKEQ. The CDR3 protein is CASSRPETGYTGELFF. The CDR3 nucleotides are TGTGCCAGCAGCCGCCCGGAGACAGGGTACACCGGGGAGCTGTTTTTT.

The chain couples TRBV3-1 to TRBJ2-2; perhaps TRBD1 as D (6 bases). Germline V gene lookup returns CDR1 LGHDT and CDR2 YNNKEL (reference sequence). This CDR3 is 17 amino acids long. V lost 0 bases, J lost 1 base, and 12 bases lay in between. The CDR3 nucleotides read TGTGCCAGCAGCCAAGATCCGGACAGAGGGAACACCGGGGAGCTGTTTTTT. This sequence encodes CASSQDPDRGNTGELFF.

V usage is TRBV4-3 and J usage is TRBJ2-1; 8 bases are a match to TRBD2. The V and J ends lost 3 bases and 10 bases, in that order; junction bases with no gene match: 17. The CDR3 loop spans 17 amino acids. Germline CDR1 and CDR2: LGHNA and YSLEER. The CDR3 loop is CASSQMGRTSRVGEQFF. The CDR3 DNA follows: TGCGCCAGCAGCCAGATGGGACGGACTAGCCGGGTAGGGGAGCAGTTCTTC.

This clonotype was recorded only once. This chain connects TRBV4-1 to TRBJ2-5, with TRBD1 identical over 9 bases. CDR1 is MGHRA, CDR2 YSYEKL, per germline. The CDR3 has 16 amino acids. J gave up 2 bases and V 2 bases, and 6 bases lay outside the gene matches. In nucleotides, the CDR3 is TGCGCCAGCAGCCAATTCGCCGGGACAGGGCAAGAGACCCAGTACTTC. Encoded protein: CASSQFAGTGQETQYF.

V and J are TRBV9 and TRBJ2-1, with 11 bases fitting TRBD2. Germline V gene lookup returns CDR1 SGDLS and CDR2 YYNGEE. The trim removed 4 bases at V and 2 bases at J, leaving 5 bases unmatched. The CDR3 runs 16 residues. The CDR3 coding sequence is TGTGCCAGCAGCCAAATAGCGGGGGGGCCCTACAATGAGCAGTTCTTC. Its protein is CASSQIAGGPYNEQFF.

V and J are TRBV12-3 or TRBV12-4 and TRBJ2-2; D not resolved. This CDR3 is 16 amino acids long. Trimming pared 7 bases from V and 4 bases from J, leaving 19 bases between. This chain's CDR3 is CASTVALGQGTGELFF. DNA for the CDR3: TGTGCCAGCACCGTAGCATTAGGGCAAGGCACCGGGGAGCTGTTTTTT.

The rearrangement joins TRBV5-6 to TRBJ2-7, with 7 nucleotides matching TRBD1. J gave up 2 bases and V 2 bases, and 4 bases lay outside the gene matches. Germline V gene sequence: CDR1 SGHDT, CDR2 YYEEEE. The CDR3 runs 14 residues. This CDR3 is CASSFGQVAYEQYF. The CDR3 DNA reads TGTGCCAGCAGCTTCGGACAGGTGGCCTACGAGCAGTACTTC.

This chain links TRBV7-9 with TRBJ1-1; possible D gene TRBD1, 6 bases. CDR1 is SEHNR and CDR2 is FQNEAQ in the germline V gene (reference sequence). CDR3 size: 13 residues. V lost 1 base to trimming and J lost 13 bases, with 16 bases between them. The CDR3 spells CASSLEWGLKVFF. As DNA, the CDR3 is TGTGCCAGCAGCTTAGAATGGGGGCTAAAGGTTTTCTTT.

V is TRBV5-6 and J is TRBJ2-1, with D unresolved. Germline V gene lookup returns CDR1 SGHDT and CDR2 YYEEEE. The CDR3 consists of 13 residues. Trimming shortened V by 0 bases and J by 1 base, and 2 bases separated the two germline ends. The CDR3 DNA reads as TGTGCCAGCAGCTTGGGTTCCTACAATGAGCAGTTCTTC. It codes for CASSLGSYNEQFF.

This sequence joins TRBV12-3 or TRBV12-4 and TRBJ1-2; D is possibly TRBD1 (5 bases). With 5 bases removed from V and 3 bases from J, the gap between germline ends came to 16 bases. The CDR3 spans 15 residues. CDR3: CASSLLTVRYYGYTF. As DNA, the CDR3 is TGTGCCAGCAGTCTTCTGACAGTGAGGTACTATGGCTACACCTTC.

This rearrangement joins TRBV18 to TRBJ1-2; the D is unclear. The germline V gene has CDR1 KGHSH and CDR2 LQKENI. Trimming pared 0 bases from V and 5 bases from J, leaving 7 bases between. The CDR3 loop spans 13 amino acids. The CDR3 spells CASSPPAGYGYTF. CDR3 bases: TGTGCCAGCTCACCACCTGCTGGGTATGGCTACACCTTC.

This clonotype was counted between two and nine times. The chain couples TRBV12-3 or TRBV12-4 to TRBJ1-3; D call uncertain. The CDR3 spans 13 residues. The V end was cut by 3 bases, the J end by 1 base, with 4 bases between. The CDR3 region is CASSLGSGNTIYF. CDR3 DNA sequence: TGTGCCAGCAGTTTGGGGTCTGGAAACACCATATATTTT.

This sequence joins TRBV20-1 and TRBJ2-2, with TRBD2 matching 8 bases. Germline V lookup: CDR1 DFQATT, CDR2 SNEGSKA (reference sequence). The CDR3 is made up of 12 amino acids. The junction had 0 bases not matched to a gene; V was cut back by 3 bases and J by 6 bases. The CDR3 coding sequence is TGCAGTGCTAGGCGGGGGGCCGGGGAGCTGTTTTTT. Translating it yields CSARRGAGELFF.

The chain recombines TRBV7-8 with TRBJ2-1; D gene ambiguous. In germline, CDR1 is SGHVS, CDR2 FQNEAQ. The V gene lost 1 base and the J gene lost 6 bases, with 4 bases spanning the gap. The CDR3 has 12 residues. CDR3 residues: CASSLEVNEQFF. Written as DNA, the CDR3 is TGTGCCAGCAGCTTAGAAGTCAATGAGCAGTTCTTC. Full variable domain (remainder filled in from reference TRBV7-8 and TRBJ2-1): GAGVSQSPRYKVAKRGQDVALRCDPISGHVSLFWYQQALGQGPEFLTYFQNEAQLDKSGLPSDRFFAERPEGSVSTLKIQRTQQEDSAVYLCASSLEVNEQFFGPGTRLTVL.